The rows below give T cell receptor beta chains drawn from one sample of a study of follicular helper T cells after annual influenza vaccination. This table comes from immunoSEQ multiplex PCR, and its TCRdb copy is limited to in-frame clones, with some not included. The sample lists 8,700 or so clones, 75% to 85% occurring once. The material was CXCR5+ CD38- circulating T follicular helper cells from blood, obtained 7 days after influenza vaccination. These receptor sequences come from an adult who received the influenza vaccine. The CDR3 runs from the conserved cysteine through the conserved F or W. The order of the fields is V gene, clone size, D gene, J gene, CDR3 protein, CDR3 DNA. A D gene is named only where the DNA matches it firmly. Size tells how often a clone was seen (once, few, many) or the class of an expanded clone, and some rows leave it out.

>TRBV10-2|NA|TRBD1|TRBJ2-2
CASSRPGQGGNTGELFF
TGCGCCAGCAGTAGGCCGGGACAGGGGGGCAACACCGGGGAGCTGTTTTTT
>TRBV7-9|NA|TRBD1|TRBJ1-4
CASSMGQGRANEKLFF
TGTGCCAGCAGCATGGGACAGGGGAGGGCTAATGAAAAACTGTTTTTT
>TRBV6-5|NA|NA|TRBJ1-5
CASSYNGQGDQPQHF
TGTGCCAGCAGTTACAACGGGCAGGGAGATCAGCCCCAGCATTTT
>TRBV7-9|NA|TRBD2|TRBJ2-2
CASNLRAGGPAGTGELFF
TGTGCCAGCAACCTGCGAGCGGGAGGGCCCGCTGGCACCGGGGAGCTGTTTTTT
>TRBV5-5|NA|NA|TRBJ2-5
CASSSRGQGETQYF
TGTGCCAGCAGCTCCCGGGGGCAGGGTGAGACCCAGTACTTC
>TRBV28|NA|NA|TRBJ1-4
CASSLSLGDTTNEKLFF
TGTGCCAGCAGTTTAAGTTTGGGGGATACAACTAATGAAAAACTGTTTTTT
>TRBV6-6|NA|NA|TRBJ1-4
CASSFGRDEKLFF
TGTGCCAGCAGTTTTGGCAGGGATGAAAAACTGTTTTTT
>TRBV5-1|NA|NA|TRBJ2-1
CASSPGGKERVNEQFF
TGCGCCAGCTCCCCCGGCGGGAAGGAGCGGGTCAATGAGCAGTTCTTC
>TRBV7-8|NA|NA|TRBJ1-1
CASSFFDRHTEAFF
TGTGCCAGCAGCTTCTTTGACAGGCACACTGAAGCTTTCTTT
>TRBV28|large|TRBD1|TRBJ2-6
CASSRPQGAAGANVLTF
TGTGCCAGCAGCCGCCCTCAGGGGGCGGCAGGGGCCAACGTCCTGACTTTC
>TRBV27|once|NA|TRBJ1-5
CASSLSFSYNQPQHF
TGTGCCAGCAGTTTATCTTTCTCGTACAATCAGCCCCAGCATTTT
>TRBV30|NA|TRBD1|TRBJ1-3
CAWSVGRGPGNTIYF
TGTGCCTGGAGTGTAGGCAGGGGGCCTGGAAACACCATATATTTT
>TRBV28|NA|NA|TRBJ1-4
CASSRQGAEKLFF
TGTGCCAGCAGTCGGCAGGGTGCTGAAAAACTGTTTTTT
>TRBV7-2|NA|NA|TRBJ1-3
CASSLNDRGNTIYF
TGTGCCAGCAGCTTAAACGACAGGGGAAACACCATATATTTT
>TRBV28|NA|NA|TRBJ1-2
CASSRGTLGNYGYTF
TGTGCCAGCAGTCGAGGGACGCTCGGAAACTATGGCTACACCTTC
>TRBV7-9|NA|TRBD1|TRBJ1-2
CASSSAYASGGDGYTF
TGTGCCAGCAGCTCAGCTTATGCCTCAGGGGGTGATGGCTACACCTTC
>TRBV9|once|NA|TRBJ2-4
CASSERNGFDIQYF
TGTGCCAGCAGCGAGAGAAACGGGTTTGACATTCAGTACTTC
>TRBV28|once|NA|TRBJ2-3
CASSAKDIAMVTDTQYF
TGTGCCAGCAGTGCCAAGGATATAGCGATGGTTACAGATACGCAGTATTTT
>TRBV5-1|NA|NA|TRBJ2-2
CASSLIEGRTGELFF
TGCGCCAGCAGCTTAATCGAAGGCCGAACCGGGGAGCTGTTTTTT
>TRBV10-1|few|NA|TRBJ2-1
CASRDQGDSEQFF
TGCGCCAGCAGGGACCAGGGGGACTCTGAGCAGTTCTTC
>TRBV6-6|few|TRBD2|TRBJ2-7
CASGPTSGSREQYF
TGTGCCAGCGGGCCTACTAGCGGGTCCCGCGAGCAGTACTTC
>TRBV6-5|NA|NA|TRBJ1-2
CASRDGQRYGYTF
TGTGCCAGCAGGGACGGACAACGCTATGGCTACACCTTC
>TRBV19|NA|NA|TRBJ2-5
CASSMSWDPKVETQYF
TGTGCCAGTAGTATGAGCTGGGACCCCAAGGTAGAGACCCAGTACTTC
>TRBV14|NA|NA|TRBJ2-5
CASSQEAGSFQETQYF
TGTGCCAGCAGCCAAGAGGCCGGTAGCTTCCAAGAGACCCAGTACTTC